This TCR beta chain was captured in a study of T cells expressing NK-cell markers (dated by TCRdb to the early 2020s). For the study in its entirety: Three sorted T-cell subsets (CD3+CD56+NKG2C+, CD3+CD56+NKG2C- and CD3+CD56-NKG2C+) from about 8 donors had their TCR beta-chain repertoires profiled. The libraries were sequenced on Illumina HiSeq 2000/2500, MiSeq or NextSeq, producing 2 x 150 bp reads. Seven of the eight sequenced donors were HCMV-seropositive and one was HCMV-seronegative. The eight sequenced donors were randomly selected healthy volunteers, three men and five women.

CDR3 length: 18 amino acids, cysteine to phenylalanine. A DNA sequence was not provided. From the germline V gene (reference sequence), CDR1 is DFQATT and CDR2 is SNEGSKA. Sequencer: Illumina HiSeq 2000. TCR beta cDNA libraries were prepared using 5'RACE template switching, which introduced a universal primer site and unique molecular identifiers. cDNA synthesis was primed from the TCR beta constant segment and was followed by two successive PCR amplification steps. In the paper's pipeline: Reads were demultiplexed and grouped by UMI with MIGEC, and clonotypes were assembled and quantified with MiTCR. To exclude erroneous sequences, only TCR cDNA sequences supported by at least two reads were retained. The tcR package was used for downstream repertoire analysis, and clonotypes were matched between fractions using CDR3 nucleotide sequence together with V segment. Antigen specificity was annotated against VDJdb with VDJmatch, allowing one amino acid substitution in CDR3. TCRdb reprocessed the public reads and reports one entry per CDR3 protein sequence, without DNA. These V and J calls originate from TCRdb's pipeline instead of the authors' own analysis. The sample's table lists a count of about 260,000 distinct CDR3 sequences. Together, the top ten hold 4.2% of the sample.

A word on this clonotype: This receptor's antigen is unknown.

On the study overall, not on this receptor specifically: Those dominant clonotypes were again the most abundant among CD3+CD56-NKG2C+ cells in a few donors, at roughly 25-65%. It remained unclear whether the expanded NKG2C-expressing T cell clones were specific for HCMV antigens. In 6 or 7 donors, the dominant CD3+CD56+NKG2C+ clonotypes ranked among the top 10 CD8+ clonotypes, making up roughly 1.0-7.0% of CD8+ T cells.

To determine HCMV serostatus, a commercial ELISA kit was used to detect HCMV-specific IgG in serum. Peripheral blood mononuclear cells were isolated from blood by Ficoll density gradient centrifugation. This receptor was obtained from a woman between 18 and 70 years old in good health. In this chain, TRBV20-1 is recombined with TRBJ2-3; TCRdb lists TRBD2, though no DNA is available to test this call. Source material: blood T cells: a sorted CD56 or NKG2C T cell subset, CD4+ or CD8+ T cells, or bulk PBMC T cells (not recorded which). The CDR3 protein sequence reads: CSATPGLARRGPTDTQYF.